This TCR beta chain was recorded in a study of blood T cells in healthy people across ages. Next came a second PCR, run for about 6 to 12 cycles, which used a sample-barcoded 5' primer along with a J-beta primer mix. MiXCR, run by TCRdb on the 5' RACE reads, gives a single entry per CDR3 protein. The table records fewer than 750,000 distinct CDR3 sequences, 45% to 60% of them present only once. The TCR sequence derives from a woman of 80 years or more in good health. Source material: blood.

The DNA of the CDR3 is TGTGCCAGCAGTTTATCGCACAGGGTCGGCACTGAAGCTTTCTTT. It translates to CASSLSHRVGTEAFF. The rearrangement uses TRBV27 and TRBJ1-1, with a possible D match to TRBD1 (6 bases). CDR1 is MNHEY and CDR2 is SMNVEV in the germline V gene (reference sequence). V dropped 0 bases and J dropped 4 bases, with 12 bases sitting between them. CDR3 length: 15 residues.